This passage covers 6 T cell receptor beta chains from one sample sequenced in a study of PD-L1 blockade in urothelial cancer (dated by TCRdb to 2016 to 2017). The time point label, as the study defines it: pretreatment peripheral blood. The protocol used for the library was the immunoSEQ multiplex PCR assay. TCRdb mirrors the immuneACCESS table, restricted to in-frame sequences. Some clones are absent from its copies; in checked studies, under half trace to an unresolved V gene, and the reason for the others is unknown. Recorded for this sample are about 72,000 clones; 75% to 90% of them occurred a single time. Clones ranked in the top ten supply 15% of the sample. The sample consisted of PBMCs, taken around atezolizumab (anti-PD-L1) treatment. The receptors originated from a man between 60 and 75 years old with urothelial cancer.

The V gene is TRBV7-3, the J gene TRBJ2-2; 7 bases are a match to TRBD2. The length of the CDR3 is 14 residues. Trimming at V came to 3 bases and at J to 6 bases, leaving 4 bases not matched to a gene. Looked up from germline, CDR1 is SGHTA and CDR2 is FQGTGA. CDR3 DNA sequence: TGTGCCAGCAGCTTCGGCCGGGGGGCCGGGGAGCTGTTTTTT. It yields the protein CASSFGRGAGELFF.

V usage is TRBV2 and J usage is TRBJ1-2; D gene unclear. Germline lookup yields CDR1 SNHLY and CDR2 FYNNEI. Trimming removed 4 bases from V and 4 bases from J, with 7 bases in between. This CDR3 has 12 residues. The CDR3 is CASSVRAYGYTF. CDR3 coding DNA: TGTGCCAGCAGTGTTCGAGCCTATGGCTACACCTTC.

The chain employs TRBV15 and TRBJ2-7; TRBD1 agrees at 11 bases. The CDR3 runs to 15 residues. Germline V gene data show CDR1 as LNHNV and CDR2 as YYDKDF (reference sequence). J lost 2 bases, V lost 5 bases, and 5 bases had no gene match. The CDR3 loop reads CATSVGTGGTYEQYF. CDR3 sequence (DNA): TGTGCCACCAGCGTTGGGACAGGGGGGACCTACGAGCAGTACTTC.

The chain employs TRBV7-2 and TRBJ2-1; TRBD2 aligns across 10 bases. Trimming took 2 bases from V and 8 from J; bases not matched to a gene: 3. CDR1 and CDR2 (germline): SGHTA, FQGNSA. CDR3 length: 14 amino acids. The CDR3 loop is CASSLQRGGHEQFF. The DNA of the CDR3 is TGTGCCAGCAGCTTACAGCGGGGGGGCCATGAGCAGTTCTTC.

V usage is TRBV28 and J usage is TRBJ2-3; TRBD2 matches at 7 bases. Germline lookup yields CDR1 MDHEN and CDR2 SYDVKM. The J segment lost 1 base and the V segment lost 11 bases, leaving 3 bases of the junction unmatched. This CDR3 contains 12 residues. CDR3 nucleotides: TGTGCCGCCGCGGGGGGCACAGATACGCAGTATTTT. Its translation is CAAAGGTDTQYF.

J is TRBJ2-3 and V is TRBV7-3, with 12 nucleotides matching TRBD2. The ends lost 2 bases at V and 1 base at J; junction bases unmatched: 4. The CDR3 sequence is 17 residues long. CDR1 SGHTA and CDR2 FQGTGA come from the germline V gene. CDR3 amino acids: CASSLAPSGGGTDTQYF. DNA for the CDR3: TGTGCCAGCAGCTTAGCCCCTAGCGGGGGGGGCACAGATACGCAGTATTTT.